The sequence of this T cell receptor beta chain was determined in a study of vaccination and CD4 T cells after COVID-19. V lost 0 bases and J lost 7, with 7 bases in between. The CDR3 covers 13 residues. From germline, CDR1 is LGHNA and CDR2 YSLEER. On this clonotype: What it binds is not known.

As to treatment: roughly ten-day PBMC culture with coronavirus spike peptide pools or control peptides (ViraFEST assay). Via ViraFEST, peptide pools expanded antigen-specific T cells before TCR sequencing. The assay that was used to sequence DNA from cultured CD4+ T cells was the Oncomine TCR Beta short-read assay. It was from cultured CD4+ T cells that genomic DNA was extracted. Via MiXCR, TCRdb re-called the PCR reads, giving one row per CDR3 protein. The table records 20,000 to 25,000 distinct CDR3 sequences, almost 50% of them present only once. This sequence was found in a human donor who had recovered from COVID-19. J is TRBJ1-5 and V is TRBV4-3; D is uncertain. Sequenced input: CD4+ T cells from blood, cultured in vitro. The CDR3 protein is CASSQDREQPQHF. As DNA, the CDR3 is TGCGCCAGCAGCCAAGATAGGGAGCAGCCCCAGCATTTT.